Following are 7 T cell receptor beta chains from one sample sequenced in a study of T cell responses to AZD1222 COVID-19 vaccine. Profiled with immunoSEQ multiplex PCR; TCRdb holds only in-frame clones, not every one. This sample has around 70,000 clones, with around 85% found just once. Sequencing was performed on peripheral blood, taken on day 0 of AZD1222 vaccination. The receptors were gathered from an adult in good health.

V gene TRBV5-5 combines with J gene TRBJ1-6; D is possibly TRBD1 (5 bases). The CDR3 length is 17 residues. Germline V gene lookup returns CDR1 SGHKS and CDR2 YYEKEE (reference sequence). Trimming stripped 2 bases from V and 6 bases from J, with 18 bases between. CDR3 in DNA: TGTGCCAGCAGCTTTTCGGGCAGGGCCTCGCCTAATTCACCCCTCCACTTT. Amino acid sequence: CASSFSGRASPNSPLHF.

J is TRBJ1-3 and V is TRBV15; perhaps TRBD1 as D (5 bases). Per germline, CDR1 LNHNV and CDR2 YYDKDF (reference sequence). The V end lost 0 bases, the J end lost 4 bases, and 10 bases lay between the germline ends. The CDR3 has 15 amino acids. CDR3 region: CATSRDWGDGNTIYF. For the CDR3, the DNA is TGTGCCACCAGCAGAGATTGGGGGGACGGAAACACCATATATTTT.

The gene calls are TRBV3-1 (or the pseudogene TRBV3-2) and TRBJ1-6; a possible D gene is TRBD1 (6 bases). The germline gives CDR1 LGHDT, CDR2 YNNKEL (reference sequence). The germline V and J ends were trimmed by 4 bases and 7 bases, with 11 bases remaining between them. The CDR3 contains 14 residues. The chain's CDR3 is CASSPQGWNSPLHF. DNA for the CDR3: TGTGCCAGCAGCCCCCAGGGGTGGAATTCACCCCTCCACTTT.

This clone was counted a few times. The chain couples TRBV29-1 to TRBJ2-7; tentatively, D is TRBD2 (5 bases). The CDR3 length is 12 residues. Trimming shortened V by 4 bases and J by 5 bases, and 12 bases separated the two germline ends. The germline gives CDR1 SQVTM, CDR2 ANQGSEA. CDR3 sequence: CSVAEGRHEQYF. DNA for the CDR3: TGCAGCGTTGCAGAGGGTAGGCACGAGCAGTACTTC.

The J gene is TRBJ1-2, the V gene TRBV6-5; TRBD1 agrees at 7 bases. From germline, CDR1 is MNHEY and CDR2 SVGAGI. V trimming: 6 bases; J trimming: 0 bases; junction bases outside the gene matches: 4. CDR3 length: 14 amino acids. Here the CDR3 reads CASRAQGTNYGYTF. DNA of the CDR3: TGTGCCAGCAGGGCACAGGGGACTAACTATGGCTACACCTTC.

This chain links TRBV10-2 with TRBJ2-7; 7 bases map to TRBD2. The trim removed 4 bases at V and 11 bases at J, leaving 5 bases unmatched. Germline V gives CDR1 WSHSY, CDR2 SAAADI. The CDR3 loop spans 11 amino acids. CDR3 loop: CASSGAGEEYF. CDR3 bases: TGCGCCAGCAGTGGTGCGGGAGAGGAGTACTTC.

The gene calls are TRBV3-1 (or the pseudogene TRBV3-2) and TRBJ2-2; TRBD2 aligns across 7 bases. Germline lookup yields CDR1 LGHDT and CDR2 YNNKEL (reference sequence). J gave up 7 bases and V 0 bases, and 20 bases lay outside the gene matches. The CDR3 covers 20 residues. The CDR3 protein is CASSQEARGLPHSVNGELFF. In DNA, the CDR3 is TGTGCCAGCAGCCAAGAGGCTAGGGGACTACCGCATTCGGTGAACGGGGAGCTGTTTTTT.